This T cell receptor (beta chain) was sequenced for a study of cytomegalovirus exposure and HLA in healthy donors. Study findings and constraints: Exclusion as indistinguishable affected some V segments, including TRBV6-2 and TRBV6-3.

Primers: 60 Vbeta forward and 13 Jbeta reverse. The repertoire was sequenced with immunoSEQ multiplex PCR; TCRdb's copy has only in-frame clones and lacks some. The top ten hold 2.4% of the sample, which has over 150,000 clones, 65% to 85% seen once. A note on this clone: Its antigen is as yet unknown.

The germline V gene has CDR1 ENHRY and CDR2 SYGVKD. The V end lost 8 bases, the J end lost 4 bases, and 18 bases lay between the germline ends. The CDR3 covers 14 residues. The chain joins TRBV10-3 to TRBJ2-7; no firm D call. Material: PBMCs. This TCR came from a male donor in good health and CMV-seronegative. CDR3 sequence reads: CAILSDKPKYEQYF. The CDR3 DNA sequence: TGTGCCATCCTAAGTGATAAGCCAAAATACGAGCAGTACTTC.